This T cell receptor (beta chain) was obtained from a study of blood T cell repertoires in COVID-19. As for the study in general: T cells, B-cell-depleted T cells, or PBMCs supplied cDNA or gDNA.

The authors' processing: Reference gene primer amplification gave nucleated cell count estimates. Sequencing used immunoSEQ multiplex PCR; TCRdb keeps in-frame clones, though not all of them. That table furnishes V, J and clone size, whereas the DNA furnished D and trimming. The sample has around 170,000 clones; about 85% are singletons. CDR3 length: 15 residues. Germline V lookup: CDR1 LNHDA, CDR2 SQIVND (reference sequence). V dropped 1 base and J dropped 0 bases, with 9 bases sitting between them. This receptor was obtained from a woman aged 25-40 years with active or convalescent COVID-19. The chain couples TRBV19 to TRBJ1-1, with D unresolved. The sequenced material came from peripheral blood. CDR3 in amino acids: CASSIANRLNTEAFF. CDR3 DNA sequence: TGTGCCAGTAGTATAGCAAACAGATTGAACACTGAAGCTTTCTTT.